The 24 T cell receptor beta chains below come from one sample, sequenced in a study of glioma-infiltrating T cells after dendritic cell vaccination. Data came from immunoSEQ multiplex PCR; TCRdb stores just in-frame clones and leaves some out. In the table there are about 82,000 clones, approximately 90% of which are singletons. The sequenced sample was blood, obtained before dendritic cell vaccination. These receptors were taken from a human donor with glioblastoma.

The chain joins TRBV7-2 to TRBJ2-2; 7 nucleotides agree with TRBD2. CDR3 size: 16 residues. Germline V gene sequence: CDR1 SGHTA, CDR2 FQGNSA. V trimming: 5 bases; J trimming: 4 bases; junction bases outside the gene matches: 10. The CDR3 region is CASSPRWREITGELFF. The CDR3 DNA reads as TGTGCCAGCAGCCCCAGGTGGCGGGAGATCACCGGGGAGCTGTTTTTT.

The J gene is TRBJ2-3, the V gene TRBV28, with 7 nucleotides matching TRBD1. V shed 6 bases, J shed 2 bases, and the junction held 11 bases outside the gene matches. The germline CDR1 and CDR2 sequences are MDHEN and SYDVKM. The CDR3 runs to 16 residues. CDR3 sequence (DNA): TGTGCCAGCAGCTCTTCGGACAGGAAATCCACAGATACGCAGTATTTT. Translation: CASSSSDRKSTDTQYF. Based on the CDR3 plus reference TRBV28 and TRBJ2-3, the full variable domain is DVKVTQSSRYLVKRTGEKVFLECVQDMDHENMFWYRQDPGLGLRLIYFSYDVKMKEKGDIPEGYSVSREKKERFSLILESASTNQTSMYLCASSSSDRKSTDTQYFGPGTRLTVL.

CDR3 protein: CASSPRGGYSGNTIYF. The CDR3 DNA follows: TGTGCCAGCAGCCCTCGGGGGGGCTACTCTGGAAACACCATATATTTT. V gene TRBV5-6 combines with J gene TRBJ1-3; D might be TRBD1 (6 bases). Germline CDR1 and CDR2: SGHDT and YYEEEE. The V gene lost 4 bases and the J gene lost 0 bases, with 14 bases spanning the gap. CDR3 length equals 16 residues.

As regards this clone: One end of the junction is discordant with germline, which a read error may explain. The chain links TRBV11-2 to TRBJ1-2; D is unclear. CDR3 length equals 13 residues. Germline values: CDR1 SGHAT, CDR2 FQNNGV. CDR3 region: CASSLERVSGYTF. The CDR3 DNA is TGTGCCAGCAGCCTAGAGAGAGTTTCAGGCTACACCTTC.

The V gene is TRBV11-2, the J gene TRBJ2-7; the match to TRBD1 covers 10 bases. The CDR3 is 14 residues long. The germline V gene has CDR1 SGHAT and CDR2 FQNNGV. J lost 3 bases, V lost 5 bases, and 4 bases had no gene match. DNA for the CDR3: TGTGCCAGCAGCGCCCGGGACAGGGGCTACGAGCAGTACTTC. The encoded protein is CASSARDRGYEQYF.

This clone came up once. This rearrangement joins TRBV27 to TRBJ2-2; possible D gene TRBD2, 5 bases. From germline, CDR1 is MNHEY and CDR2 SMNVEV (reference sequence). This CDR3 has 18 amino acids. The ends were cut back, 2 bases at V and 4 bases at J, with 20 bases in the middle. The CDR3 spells CASSLTPSRPRGTGELFF. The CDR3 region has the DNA TGTGCCAGCAGTTTAACCCCCTCTCGGCCCCGGGGCACCGGGGAGCTGTTTTTT.

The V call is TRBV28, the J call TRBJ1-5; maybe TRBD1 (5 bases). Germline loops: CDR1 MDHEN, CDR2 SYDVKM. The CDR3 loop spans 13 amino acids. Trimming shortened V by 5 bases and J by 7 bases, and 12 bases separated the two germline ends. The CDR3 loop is CASSRGIGQPQHF. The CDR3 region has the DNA TGTGCCAGCAGTAGGGGCATAGGACAGCCCCAGCATTTT.

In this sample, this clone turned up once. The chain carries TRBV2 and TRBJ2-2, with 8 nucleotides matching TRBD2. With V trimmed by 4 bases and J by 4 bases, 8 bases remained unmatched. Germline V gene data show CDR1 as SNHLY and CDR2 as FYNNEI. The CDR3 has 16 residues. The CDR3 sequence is CASSGTSQSTTGELFF. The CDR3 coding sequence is TGTGCCAGCAGTGGGACTAGCCAGAGTACCACCGGGGAGCTGTTTTTT. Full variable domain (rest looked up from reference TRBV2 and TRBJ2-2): EPEVTQTPSHQVTQMGQEVILRCVPISNHLYFYWYRQILGQKVEFLVSFYNNEISEKSEIFDDQFSVERPDGSNFTLKIRSTKLEDSAMYFCASSGTSQSTTGELFFGEGSRLTVL.

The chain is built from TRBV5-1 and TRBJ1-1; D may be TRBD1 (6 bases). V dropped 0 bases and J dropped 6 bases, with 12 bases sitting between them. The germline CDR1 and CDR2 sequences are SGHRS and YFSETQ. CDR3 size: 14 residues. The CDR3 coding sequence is TGCGCCAGCAGCTTGGCCCAGGGGATTGCTGAAGCTTTCTTT. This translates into CASSLAQGIAEAFF.

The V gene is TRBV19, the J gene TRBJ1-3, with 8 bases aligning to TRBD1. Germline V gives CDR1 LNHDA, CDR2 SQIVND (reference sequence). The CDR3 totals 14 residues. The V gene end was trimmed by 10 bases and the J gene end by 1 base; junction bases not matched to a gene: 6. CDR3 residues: CATSTGVSGNTIYF. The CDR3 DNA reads TGTGCCACCTCGACAGGGGTTTCTGGAAACACCATATATTTT.

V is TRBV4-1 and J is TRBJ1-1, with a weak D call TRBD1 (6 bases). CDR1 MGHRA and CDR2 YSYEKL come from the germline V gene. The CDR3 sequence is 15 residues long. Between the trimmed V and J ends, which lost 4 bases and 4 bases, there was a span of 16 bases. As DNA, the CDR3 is TGCGCCAGCAGCCGACCTAGGGGAGGGGGCACTGAAGCTTTCTTT. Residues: CASSRPRGGGTEAFF.

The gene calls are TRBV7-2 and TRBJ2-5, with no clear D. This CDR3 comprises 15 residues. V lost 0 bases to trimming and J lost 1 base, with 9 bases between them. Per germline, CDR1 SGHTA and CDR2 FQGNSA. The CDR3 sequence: CASSLALGSQETQYF. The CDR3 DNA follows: TGTGCCAGCAGCTTAGCTTTGGGCAGCCAAGAGACCCAGTACTTC.

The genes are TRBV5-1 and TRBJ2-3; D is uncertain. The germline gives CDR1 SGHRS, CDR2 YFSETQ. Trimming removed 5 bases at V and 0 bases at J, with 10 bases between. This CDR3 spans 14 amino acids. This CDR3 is CASSRASSTDTQYF. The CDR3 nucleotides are TGCGCCAGCAGTAGAGCATCTAGCACAGATACGCAGTATTTT.

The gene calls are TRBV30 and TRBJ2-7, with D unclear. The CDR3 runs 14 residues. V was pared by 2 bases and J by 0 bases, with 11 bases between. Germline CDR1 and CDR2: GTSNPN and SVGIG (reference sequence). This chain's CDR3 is CAWSSQTRSYEQYF. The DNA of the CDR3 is TGTGCCTGGAGTTCCCAGACACGCTCCTACGAGCAGTACTTC.

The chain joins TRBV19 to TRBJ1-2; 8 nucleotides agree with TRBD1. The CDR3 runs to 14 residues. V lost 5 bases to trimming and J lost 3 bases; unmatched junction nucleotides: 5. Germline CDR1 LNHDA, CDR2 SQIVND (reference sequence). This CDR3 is CASSLDRGDYGYTF. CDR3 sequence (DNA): TGTGCCAGTAGTCTCGACAGGGGCGACTATGGCTACACCTTC.

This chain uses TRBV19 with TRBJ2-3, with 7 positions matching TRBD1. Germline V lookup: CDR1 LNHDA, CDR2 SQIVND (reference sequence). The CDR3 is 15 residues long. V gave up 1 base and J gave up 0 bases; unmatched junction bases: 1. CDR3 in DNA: TGTGCCAGTAGTATAGGGACAGGAAGCACAGATACGCAGTATTTT. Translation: CASSIGTGSTDTQYF. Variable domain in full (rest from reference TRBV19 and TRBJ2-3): DGGITQSPKYLFRKEGQNVTLSCEQNLNHDAMYWYRQDPGQGLRLIYYSQIVNDFQKGDIAEGYSVSREKKESFPLTVTSAQKNPTAFYLCASSIGTGSTDTQYFGPGTRLTVL.

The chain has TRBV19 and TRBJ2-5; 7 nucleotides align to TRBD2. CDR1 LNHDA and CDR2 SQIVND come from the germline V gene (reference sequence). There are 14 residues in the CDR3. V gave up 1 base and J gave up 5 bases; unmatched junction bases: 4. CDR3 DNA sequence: TGTGCCAGTAGTATAGCGGGGGGTTCGGAGACCCAGTACTTC. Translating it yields CASSIAGGSETQYF. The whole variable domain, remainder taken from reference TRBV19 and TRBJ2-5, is DGGITQSPKYLFRKEGQNVTLSCEQNLNHDAMYWYRQDPGQGLRLIYYSQIVNDFQKGDIAEGYSVSREKKESFPLTVTSAQKNPTAFYLCASSIAGGSETQYFGPGTRLLVL.

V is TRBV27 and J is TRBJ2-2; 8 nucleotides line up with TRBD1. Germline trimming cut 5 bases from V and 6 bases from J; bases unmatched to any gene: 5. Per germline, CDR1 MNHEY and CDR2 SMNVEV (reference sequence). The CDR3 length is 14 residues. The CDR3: CASSPWDRPGELFF. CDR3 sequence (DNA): TGTGCCAGCAGTCCCTGGGACAGGCCCGGGGAGCTGTTTTTT.

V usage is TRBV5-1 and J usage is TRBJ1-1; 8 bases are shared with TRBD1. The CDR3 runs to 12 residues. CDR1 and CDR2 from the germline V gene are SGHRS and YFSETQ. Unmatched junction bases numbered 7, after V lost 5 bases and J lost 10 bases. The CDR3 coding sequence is TGCGCCAGCAGTTCAGGGGGCTCGGGAGCTTTCTTT. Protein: CASSSGGSGAFF.

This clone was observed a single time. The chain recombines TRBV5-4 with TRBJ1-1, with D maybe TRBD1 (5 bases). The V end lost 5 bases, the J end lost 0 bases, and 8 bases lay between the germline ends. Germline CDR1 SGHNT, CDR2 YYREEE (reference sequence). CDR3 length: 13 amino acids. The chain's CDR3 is CASRGVMNTEAFF. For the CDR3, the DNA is TGTGCCAGCAGAGGGGTTATGAACACTGAAGCTTTCTTT.

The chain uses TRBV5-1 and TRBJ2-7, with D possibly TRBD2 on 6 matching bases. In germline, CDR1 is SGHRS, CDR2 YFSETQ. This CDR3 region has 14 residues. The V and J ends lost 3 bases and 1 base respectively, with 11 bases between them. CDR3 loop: CASSSGDWSYEQYF. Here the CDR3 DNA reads TGCGCCAGCAGCTCCGGGGACTGGTCCTACGAGCAGTACTTC. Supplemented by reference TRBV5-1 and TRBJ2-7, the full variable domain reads KAGVTQTPRYLIKTRGQQVTLSCSPISGHRSVSWYQQTPGQGLQFLFEYFSETQRNKGNFPGRFSGRQFSNSRSEMNVSTLELGDSALYLCASSSGDWSYEQYFGPGTRLTVT.

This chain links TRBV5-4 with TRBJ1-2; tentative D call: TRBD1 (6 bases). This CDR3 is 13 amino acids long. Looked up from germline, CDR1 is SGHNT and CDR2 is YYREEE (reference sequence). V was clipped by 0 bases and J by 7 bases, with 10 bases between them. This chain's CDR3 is CASSLAGARGYTF. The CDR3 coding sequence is TGTGCCAGCAGCTTGGCAGGGGCTCGTGGCTACACCTTC.

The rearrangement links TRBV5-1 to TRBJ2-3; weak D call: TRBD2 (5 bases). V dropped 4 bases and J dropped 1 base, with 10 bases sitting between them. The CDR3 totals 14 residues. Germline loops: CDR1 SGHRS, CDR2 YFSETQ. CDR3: CASSQDSGTDTQYF. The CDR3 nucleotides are TGCGCCAGCAGCCAGGACTCCGGCACAGATACGCAGTATTTT.

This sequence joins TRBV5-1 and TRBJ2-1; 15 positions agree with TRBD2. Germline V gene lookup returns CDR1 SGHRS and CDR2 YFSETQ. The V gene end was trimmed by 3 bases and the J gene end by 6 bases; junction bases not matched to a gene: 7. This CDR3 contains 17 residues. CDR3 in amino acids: CASSSGLAGGPSNEQFF. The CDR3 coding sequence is TGCGCCAGCAGCTCAGGACTAGCGGGGGGGCCATCCAATGAGCAGTTCTTC.